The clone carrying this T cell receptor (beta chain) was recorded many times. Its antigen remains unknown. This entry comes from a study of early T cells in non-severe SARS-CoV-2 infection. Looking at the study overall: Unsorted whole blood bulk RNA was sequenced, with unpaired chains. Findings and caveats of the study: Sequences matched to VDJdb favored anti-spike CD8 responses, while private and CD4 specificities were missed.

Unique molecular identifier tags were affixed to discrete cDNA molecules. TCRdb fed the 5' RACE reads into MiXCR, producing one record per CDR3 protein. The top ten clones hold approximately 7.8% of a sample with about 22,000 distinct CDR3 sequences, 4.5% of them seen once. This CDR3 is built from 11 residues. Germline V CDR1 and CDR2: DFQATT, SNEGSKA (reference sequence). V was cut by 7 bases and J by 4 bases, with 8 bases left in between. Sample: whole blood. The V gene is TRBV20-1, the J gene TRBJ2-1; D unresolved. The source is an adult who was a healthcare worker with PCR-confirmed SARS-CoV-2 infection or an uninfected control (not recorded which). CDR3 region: CSGTGYNEQFF. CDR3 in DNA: TGCAGTGGGACCGGTTACAATGAGCAGTTCTTC.